A single sample gave rise to the 10 T cell receptor beta chains below, sequenced in a study of shared clonotypes between healthy human individuals (dated by TCRdb to the early 2020s). Libraries were constructed by the immunoSEQ multiplex PCR assay. In its TCRdb copy, this immuneACCESS table keeps in-frame sequences only and misses some clones. Where compared with another copy, unresolved V genes explain less than half of these, and the others have no known cause. This sample is represented by 330,000 or so clones; 73% of them were singletons. The ten largest account for 10% of the sample. Sequences were obtained from memory CD4+ T cells sorted from blood. The sample's cell subset or site label is to be understood as: CD45RA-negative fraction. Receptor source: a man aged 25-45 years in good health.

V gene TRBV5-4 combines with J gene TRBJ2-2; 8 bases line up with TRBD2. The CDR3 sequence is 17 residues long. V shed 3 bases, J shed 4 bases, and the junction held 11 bases outside the gene matches. The germline V gene has CDR1 SGHNT and CDR2 YYREEE (reference sequence). This CDR3 is CASSSPGAGVITGELFF. The CDR3 region has the DNA TGTGCCAGCAGCTCCCCGGGAGCGGGAGTGATCACCGGGGAGCTGTTTTTT.

The gene calls are TRBV7-2 and TRBJ1-5, with D uncertain. V was clipped by 5 bases and J by 4 bases, with 12 bases between them. CDR1 SGHTA and CDR2 FQGNSA come from the germline V gene. This CDR3 spans 14 amino acids. CDR3 sequence: CASSPAVLNQPQHF. CDR3 bases: TGTGCCAGCAGCCCTGCAGTTCTAAATCAGCCCCAGCATTTT.

The chain is built from TRBV7-6 and TRBJ2-5, with 8 nucleotides matching TRBD2. The CDR3 length is 15 residues. V gave up 4 bases and J gave up 2 bases; unmatched junction bases: 6. Germline CDR1 and CDR2: SGHVS and FNYEAQ. The CDR3 loop is CASSSSGTRQETQYF. The CDR3 bases are TGTGCCAGCAGCTCATCTGGGACTAGGCAAGAGACCCAGTACTTC.

This rearrangement joins TRBV18 to TRBJ1-5, with 10 positions matching TRBD1. The CDR3 loop spans 14 amino acids. V lost 8 bases to trimming and J lost 6 bases; unmatched junction nucleotides: 7. Germline CDR1 KGHSH, CDR2 LQKENI. The CDR3: CASDRGLKGQPQHF. The CDR3 DNA follows: TGTGCCAGCGACAGGGGGCTGAAGGGTCAGCCCCAGCATTTT.

The V call is TRBV14, the J call TRBJ2-1; TRBD2 agrees at 8 bases. The junction had 9 bases not matched to a gene; V was cut back by 2 bases and J by 3 bases. The CDR3 has 17 residues. Germline loops: CDR1 SGHDN, CDR2 FVKESK. The DNA for the CDR3 is TGTGCCAGCAGCCAAACCCTAGCGGGCAATATCTACAATGAGCAGTTCTTC. Translation: CASSQTLAGNIYNEQFF.

The chain is built from TRBV14 and TRBJ1-4; no firm D call. From germline, CDR1 is SGHDN and CDR2 FVKESK. V was trimmed by 4 bases and J by 5 bases, leaving 8 bases between them. This CDR3 is built from 13 residues. CDR3 DNA: TGTGCCAGCAGCCGCGGGATCAATGAAAAACTGTTTTTT. It specifies CASSRGINEKLFF. The full variable domain, in which reference TRBV14 and TRBJ1-4 provide the parts outside the CDR3, is EAGVTQFPSHSVIEKGQTVTLRCDPISGHDNLYWYRRVMGKEIKFLLHFVKESKQDESGMPNNRFLAERTGGTYSTLKVQPAELEDSGVYFCASSRGINEKLFFGSGTQLSVL.

The V and J genes are TRBV21-1 and TRBJ2-2; the D segment call TRBD1 is taken from the table without a DNA check. TRBV21-1 is annotated as a pseudogene. The CDR3 has 15 residues. The CDR3 region is CASSTPQGATGELFF. The CDR3 bases are TGTGCCAGCAGCACCCCACAGGGGGCCACCGGGGAGCTGTTTTTT.

The chain carries TRBV6-1 and TRBJ2-4; D remains unclear. V was shortened by 4 bases and J by 7 bases, with 8 bases between the two germline ends. Germline values: CDR1 MNHNS, CDR2 SASEGT. The CDR3 has 12 residues. CDR3 bases: TGTGCCAGCAGTGTGGTGGGCAACATTCAGTACTTC. This gives the protein CASSVVGNIQYF.

This chain joins TRBV6-1 and TRBJ2-2, with D possibly TRBD2 on 5 matching bases. V was clipped by 6 bases and J by 7 bases, with 9 bases between them. The length of the CDR3 is 12 residues. The germline V gene has CDR1 MNHNS and CDR2 SASEGT. The CDR3 DNA is TGTGCCAGCAGAGGACTGAGCGGGGAGCTGTTTTTT. Protein sequence: CASRGLSGELFF.

V is TRBV19 and J is TRBJ2-1; TRBD2 matches 9 bases. The trim removed 7 bases at V and 0 bases at J, leaving 1 base unmatched. From germline, CDR1 is LNHDA and CDR2 SQIVND (reference sequence). The CDR3 has 14 residues. CDR3 sequence (DNA): TGTGCCAGTAATAGCGGGAGCTCCTACAATGAGCAGTTCTTC. Translation: CASNSGSSYNEQFF.